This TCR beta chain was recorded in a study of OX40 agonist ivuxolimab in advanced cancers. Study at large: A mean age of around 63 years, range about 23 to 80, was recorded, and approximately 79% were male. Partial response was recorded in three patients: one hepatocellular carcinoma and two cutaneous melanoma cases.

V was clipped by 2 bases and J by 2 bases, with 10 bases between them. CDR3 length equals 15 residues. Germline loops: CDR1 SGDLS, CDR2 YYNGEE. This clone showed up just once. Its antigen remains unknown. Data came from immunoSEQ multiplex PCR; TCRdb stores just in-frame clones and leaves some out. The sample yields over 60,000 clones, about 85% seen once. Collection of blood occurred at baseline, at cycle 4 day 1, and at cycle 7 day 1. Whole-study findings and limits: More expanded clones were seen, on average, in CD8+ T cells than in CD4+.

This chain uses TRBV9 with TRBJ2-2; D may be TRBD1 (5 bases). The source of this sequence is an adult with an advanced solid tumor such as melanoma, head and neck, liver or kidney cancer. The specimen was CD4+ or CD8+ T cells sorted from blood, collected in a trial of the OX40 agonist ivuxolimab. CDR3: CASSVLGQNTGELFF. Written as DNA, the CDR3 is TGTGCCAGCAGCGTCCTAGGACAAAACACCGGGGAGCTGTTTTTT.